This T cell receptor (beta chain) stems from a study of shared clonotypes between healthy human individuals. Study conclusions and caveats: Compared with clonotypes that all four donors shared, non-shared clonotypes had lower generation probabilities. Generally, naive subsets (rather than memory subsets) showed larger estimated richness. Clonotype sharing levels among donors were expected to vary with sequencing depth.

Every donor, a Caucasian adult, lived in Nashville, Tennessee. This CDR3 region has 15 residues. The V end lost 0 bases, the J end lost 2 bases, and 10 bases lay between the germline ends. Germline loops: CDR1 SGHRS, CDR2 YFSETQ. Notes on this clone: Its specificity is unknown.

Assay used: immunoSEQ multiplex PCR; TCRdb lists only in-frame clones, some missing. The sample has about 1.1 million clones, 75% to 85% seen once. The rearrangement uses TRBV5-1 and TRBJ2-3; weak D call: TRBD1 (5 bases). This clonotype was obtained from a man between 18 and 29 years old in good health. Some clones in this sample may be carry-over from other donors' samples. The source material was memory CD4+ T cells from PBMCs. The subset denotes: CD45RA-negative fraction. This CDR3 is CASSLEQADTDTQYF. Written as DNA, the CDR3 is TGCGCCAGCAGCTTGGAACAGGCCGACACAGATACGCAGTATTTT.